This T cell receptor beta chain emerged from a study of shared clonotypes between healthy human individuals. Assay used: immunoSEQ multiplex PCR; TCRdb lists only in-frame clones, some missing. The sample yields 550,000 to 600,000 clones, more than 95% seen once. Naive-designated CD8 cells lacked CD45RO, were positively enriched for CCR7, and omitted terminally differentiated effector memory CD45RA+ cells. Germline CDR1 reads SGHVS; CDR2 reads FNYEAQ. The CDR3 runs 16 residues. J was trimmed by 0 bases and V by 5 bases; bases with no gene match: 2. The V gene is TRBV7-6, the J gene TRBJ2-2; 11 bases line up with TRBD2. This receptor was obtained from a man aged 30 to 39 in good health. The sequencing input was naive CD8+ T cells sorted from blood. CDR3 in amino acids: CASSQGLAANTGELFF. CDR3 DNA: TGTGCCAGCAGCCAGGGACTAGCGGCGAACACCGGGGAGCTGTTTTTT.